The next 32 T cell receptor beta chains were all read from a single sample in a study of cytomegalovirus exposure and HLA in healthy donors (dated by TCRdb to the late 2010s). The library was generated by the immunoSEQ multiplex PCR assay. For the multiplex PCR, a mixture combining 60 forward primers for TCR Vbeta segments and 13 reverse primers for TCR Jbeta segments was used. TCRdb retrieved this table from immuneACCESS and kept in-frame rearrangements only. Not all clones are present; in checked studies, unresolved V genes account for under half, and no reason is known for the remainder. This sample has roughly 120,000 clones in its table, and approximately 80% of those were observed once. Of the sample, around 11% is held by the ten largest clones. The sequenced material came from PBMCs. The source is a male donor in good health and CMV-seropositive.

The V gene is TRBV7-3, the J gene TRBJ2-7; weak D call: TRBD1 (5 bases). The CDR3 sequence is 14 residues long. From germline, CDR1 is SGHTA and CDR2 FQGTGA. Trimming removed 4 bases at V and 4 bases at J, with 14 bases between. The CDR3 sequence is CASSSQGVNYEQYF. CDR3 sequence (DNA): TGTGCCAGCAGCTCTCAAGGGGTTAATTACGAGCAGTACTTC.

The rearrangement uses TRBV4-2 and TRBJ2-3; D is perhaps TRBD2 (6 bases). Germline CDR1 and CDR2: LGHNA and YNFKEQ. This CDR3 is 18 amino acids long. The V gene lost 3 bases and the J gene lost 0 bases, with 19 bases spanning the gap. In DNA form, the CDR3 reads TGTGCCAGCAGCCACCTTCCATCGGGACTGACTAGCACAGATACGCAGTATTTT. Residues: CASSHLPSGLTSTDTQYF.

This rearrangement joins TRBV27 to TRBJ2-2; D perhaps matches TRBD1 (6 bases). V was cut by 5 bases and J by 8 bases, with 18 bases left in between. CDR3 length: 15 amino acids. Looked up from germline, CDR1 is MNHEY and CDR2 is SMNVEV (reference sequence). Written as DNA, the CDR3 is TGTGCCAGCAGTATGCAGGGGCCACCCCCAGGGGAGCTGTTTTTT. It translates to CASSMQGPPPGELFF.

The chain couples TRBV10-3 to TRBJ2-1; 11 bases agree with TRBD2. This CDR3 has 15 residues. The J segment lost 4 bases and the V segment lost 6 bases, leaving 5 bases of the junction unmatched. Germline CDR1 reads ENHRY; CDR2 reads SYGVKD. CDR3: CAIRPGLAEYNEQFF. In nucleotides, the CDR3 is TGTGCCATCAGACCGGGACTAGCGGAGTACAATGAGCAGTTCTTC.

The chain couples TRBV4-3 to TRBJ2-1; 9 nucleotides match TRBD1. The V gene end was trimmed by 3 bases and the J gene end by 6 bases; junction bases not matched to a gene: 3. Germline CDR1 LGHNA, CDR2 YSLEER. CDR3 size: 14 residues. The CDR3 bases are TGCGCCAGCAGCCAGGGACAGGGAATCAATGAGCAGTTCTTC. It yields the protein CASSQGQGINEQFF.

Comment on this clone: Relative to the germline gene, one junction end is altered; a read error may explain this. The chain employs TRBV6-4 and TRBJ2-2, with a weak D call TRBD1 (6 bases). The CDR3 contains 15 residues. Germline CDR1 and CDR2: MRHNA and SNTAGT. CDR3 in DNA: TGTGCCAGCGGTGATCCGGGACAGAACACCGGGGAGCTGTTTTTT. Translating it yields CASGDPGQNTGELFF.

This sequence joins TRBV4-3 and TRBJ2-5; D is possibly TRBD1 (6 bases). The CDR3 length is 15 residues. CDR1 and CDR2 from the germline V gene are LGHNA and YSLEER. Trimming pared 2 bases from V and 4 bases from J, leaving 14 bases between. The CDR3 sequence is CASSQTLGRGETQYF. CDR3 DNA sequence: TGCGCCAGCAGCCAAACTCTGGGCAGGGGAGAGACCCAGTACTTC.

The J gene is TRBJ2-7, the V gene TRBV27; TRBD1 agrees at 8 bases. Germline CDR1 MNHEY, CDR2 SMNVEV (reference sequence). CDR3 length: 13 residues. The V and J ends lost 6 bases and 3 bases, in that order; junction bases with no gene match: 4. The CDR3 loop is CASSHGQGYEQYF. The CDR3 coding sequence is TGTGCCAGCAGCCATGGACAGGGCTACGAGCAGTACTTC.

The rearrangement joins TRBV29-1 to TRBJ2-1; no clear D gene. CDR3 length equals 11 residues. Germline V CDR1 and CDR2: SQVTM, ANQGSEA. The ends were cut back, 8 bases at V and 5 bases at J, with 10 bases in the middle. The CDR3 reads CSIRVHNEQFF. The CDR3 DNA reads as TGCAGCATTCGGGTCCACAATGAGCAGTTCTTC.

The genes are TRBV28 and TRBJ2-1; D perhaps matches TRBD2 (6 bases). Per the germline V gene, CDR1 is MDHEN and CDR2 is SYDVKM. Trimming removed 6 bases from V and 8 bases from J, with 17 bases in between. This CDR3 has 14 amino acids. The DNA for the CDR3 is TGTGCCAGCAGACCCTCCGGGAGCATGGATGAGCAGTTCTTC. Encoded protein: CASRPSGSMDEQFF. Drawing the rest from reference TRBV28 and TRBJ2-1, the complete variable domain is DVKVTQSSRYLVKRTGEKVFLECVQDMDHENMFWYRQDPGLGLRLIYFSYDVKMKEKGDIPEGYSVSREKKERFSLILESASTNQTSMYLCASRPSGSMDEQFFGPGTRLTVL.

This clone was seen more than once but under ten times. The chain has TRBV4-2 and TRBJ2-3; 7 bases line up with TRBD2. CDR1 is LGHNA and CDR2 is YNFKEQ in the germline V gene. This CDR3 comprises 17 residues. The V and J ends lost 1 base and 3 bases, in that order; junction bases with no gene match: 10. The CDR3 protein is CASSQGNGGGPTDTQYF. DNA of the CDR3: TGTGCCAGCAGCCAAGGGAACGGGGGAGGGCCGACAGATACGCAGTATTTT.

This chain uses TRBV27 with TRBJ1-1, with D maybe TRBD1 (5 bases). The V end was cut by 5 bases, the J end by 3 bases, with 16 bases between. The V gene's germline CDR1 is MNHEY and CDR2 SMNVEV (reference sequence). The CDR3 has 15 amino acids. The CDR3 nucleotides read TGTGCCAGCAGTCCATTTCGGGTAGGGGACACTGAAGCTTTCTTT. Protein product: CASSPFRVGDTEAFF.

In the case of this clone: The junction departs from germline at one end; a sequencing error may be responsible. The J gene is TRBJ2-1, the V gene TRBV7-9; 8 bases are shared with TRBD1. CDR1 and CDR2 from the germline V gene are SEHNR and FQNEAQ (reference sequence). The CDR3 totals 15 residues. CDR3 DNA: TGTTCCAGCAGCTTAGTCCTCAGGGGGCGAGGTGAGCAGTTCTTC. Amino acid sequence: CSSSLVLRGRGEQFF.

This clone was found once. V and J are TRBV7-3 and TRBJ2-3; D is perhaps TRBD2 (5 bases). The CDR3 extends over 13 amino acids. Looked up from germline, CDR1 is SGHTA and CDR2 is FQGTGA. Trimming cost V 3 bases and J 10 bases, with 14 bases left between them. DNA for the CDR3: TGTGCCAGCAGCTTGGAGGCTGGTCTCCCGCAGTATTTT. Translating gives CASSLEAGLPQYF.

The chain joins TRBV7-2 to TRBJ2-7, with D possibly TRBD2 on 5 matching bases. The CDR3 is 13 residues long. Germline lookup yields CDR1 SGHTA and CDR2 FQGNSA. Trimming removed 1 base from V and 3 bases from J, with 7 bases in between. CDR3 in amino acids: CASSLERDYEQYF. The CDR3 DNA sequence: TGTGCCAGCAGCTTAGAACGGGACTACGAGCAGTACTTC. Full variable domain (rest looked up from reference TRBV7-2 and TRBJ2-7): GAGVSQSPSNKVTEKGKDVELRCDPISGHTALYWYRQSLGQGLEFLIYFQGNSAPDKSGLPSDRFSAERTGGSVSTLTIQRTQQEDSAVYLCASSLERDYEQYFGPGTRLTVT.

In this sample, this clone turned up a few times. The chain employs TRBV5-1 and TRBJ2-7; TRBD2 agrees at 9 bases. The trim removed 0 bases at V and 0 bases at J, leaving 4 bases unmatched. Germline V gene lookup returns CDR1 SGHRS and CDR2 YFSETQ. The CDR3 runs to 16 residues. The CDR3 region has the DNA TGCGCCAGCAGCTTGGAGGCTAGCGGGGCCTCCTACGAGCAGTACTTC. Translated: CASSLEASGASYEQYF.

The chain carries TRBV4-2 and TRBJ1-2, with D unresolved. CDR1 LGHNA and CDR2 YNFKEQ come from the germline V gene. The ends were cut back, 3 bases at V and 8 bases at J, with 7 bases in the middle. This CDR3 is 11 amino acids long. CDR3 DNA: TGTGCCAGCAGCCACGGGTACGGCTACACCTTC. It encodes CASSHGYGYTF.

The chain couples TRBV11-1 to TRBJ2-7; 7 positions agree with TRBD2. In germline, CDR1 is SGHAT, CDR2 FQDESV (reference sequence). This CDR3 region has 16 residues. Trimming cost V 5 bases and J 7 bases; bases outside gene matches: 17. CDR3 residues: CASSPTSLAVAGEQYF. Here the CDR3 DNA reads TGTGCCAGCAGCCCCACTTCCCTAGCGGTGGCGGGAGAGCAGTACTTC.

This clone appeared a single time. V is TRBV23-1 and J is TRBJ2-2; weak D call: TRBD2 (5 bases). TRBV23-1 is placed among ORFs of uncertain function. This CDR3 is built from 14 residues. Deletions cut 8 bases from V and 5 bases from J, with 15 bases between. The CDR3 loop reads CASADGGPTGELFF. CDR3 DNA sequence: TGCGCCAGCGCGGACGGAGGACCGACCGGGGAGCTGTTTTTT.

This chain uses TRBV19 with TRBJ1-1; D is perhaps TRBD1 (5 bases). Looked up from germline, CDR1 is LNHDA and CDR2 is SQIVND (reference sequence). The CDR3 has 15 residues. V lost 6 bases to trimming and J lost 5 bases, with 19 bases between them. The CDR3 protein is CASSPVEGQVTEAFF. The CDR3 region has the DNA TGTGCCAGTAGCCCCGTGGAGGGGCAGGTTACTGAAGCTTTCTTT.

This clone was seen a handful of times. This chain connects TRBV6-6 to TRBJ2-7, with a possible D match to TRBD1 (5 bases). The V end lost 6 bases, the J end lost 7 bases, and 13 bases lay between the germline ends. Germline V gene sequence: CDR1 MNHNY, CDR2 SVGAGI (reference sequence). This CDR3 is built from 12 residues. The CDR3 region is CASSPTEAEQYF. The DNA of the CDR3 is TGTGCCAGCAGCCCGACAGAGGCGGAGCAGTACTTC.

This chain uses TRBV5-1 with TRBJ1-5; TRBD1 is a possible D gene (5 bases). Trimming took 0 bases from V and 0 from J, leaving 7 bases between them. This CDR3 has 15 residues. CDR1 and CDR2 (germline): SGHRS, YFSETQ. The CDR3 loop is CASSLDRGSNQPQHF. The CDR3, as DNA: TGCGCCAGCAGCTTGGATAGGGGTAGCAATCAGCCCCAGCATTTT.

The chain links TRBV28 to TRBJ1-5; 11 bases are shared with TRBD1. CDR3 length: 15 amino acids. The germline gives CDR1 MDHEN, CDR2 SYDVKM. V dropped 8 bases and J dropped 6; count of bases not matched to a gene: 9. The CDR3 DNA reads TGTGCCAGCCGTTGGACAGGGGGCCGGGGTCAGCCCCAGCATTTT. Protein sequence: CASRWTGGRGQPQHF. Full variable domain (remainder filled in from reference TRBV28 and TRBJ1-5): DVKVTQSSRYLVKRTGEKVFLECVQDMDHENMFWYRQDPGLGLRLIYFSYDVKMKEKGDIPEGYSVSREKKERFSLILESASTNQTSMYLCASRWTGGRGQPQHFGDGTRLSIL.

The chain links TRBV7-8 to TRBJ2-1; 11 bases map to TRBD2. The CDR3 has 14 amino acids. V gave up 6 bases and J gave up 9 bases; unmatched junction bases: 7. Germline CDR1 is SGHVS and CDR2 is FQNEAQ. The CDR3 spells CASRFSGRASEQFF. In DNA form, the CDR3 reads TGTGCCAGCAGATTTAGCGGGAGGGCCAGTGAGCAGTTCTTC.

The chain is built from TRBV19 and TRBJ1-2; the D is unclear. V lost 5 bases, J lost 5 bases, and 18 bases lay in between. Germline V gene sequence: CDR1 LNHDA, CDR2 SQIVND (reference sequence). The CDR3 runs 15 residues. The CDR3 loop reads CASSAYGEEWYGYTF. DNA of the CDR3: TGTGCCAGTAGTGCCTACGGGGAGGAGTGGTATGGCTACACCTTC.

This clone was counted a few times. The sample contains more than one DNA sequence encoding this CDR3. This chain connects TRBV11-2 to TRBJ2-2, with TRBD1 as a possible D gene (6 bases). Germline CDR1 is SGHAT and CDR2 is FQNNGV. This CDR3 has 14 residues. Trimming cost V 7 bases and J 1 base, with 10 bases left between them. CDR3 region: CASTEQGNTGELFF. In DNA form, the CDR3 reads TGTGCCAGCACAGAACAGGGGAACACCGGGGAGCTGTTTTTT.

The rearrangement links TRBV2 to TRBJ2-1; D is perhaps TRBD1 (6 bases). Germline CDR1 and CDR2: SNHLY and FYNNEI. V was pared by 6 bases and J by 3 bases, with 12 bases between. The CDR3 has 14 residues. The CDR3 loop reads CASRQGPFYNEQFF. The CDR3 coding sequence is TGTGCCAGCAGGCAGGGGCCGTTCTACAATGAGCAGTTCTTC.

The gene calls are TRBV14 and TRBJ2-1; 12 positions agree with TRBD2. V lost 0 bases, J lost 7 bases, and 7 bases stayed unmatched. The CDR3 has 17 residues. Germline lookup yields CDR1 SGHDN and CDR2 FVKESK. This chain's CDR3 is CASSQDPTSGSYNEQFF. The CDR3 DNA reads TGTGCCAGCAGCCAAGACCCGACTAGCGGGAGTTATAATGAGCAGTTCTTC. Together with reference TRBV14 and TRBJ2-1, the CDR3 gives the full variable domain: EAGVTQFPSHSVIEKGQTVTLRCDPISGHDNLYWYRRVMGKEIKFLLHFVKESKQDESGMPNNRFLAERTGGTYSTLKVQPAELEDSGVYFCASSQDPTSGSYNEQFFGPGTRLTVL.

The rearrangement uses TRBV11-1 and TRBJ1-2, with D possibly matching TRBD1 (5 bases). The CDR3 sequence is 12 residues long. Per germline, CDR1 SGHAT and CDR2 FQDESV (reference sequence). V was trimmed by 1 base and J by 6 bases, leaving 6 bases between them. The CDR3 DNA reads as TGTGCCAGCAGCTTAGGCAGGGATGGCTACACCTTC. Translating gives CASSLGRDGYTF.

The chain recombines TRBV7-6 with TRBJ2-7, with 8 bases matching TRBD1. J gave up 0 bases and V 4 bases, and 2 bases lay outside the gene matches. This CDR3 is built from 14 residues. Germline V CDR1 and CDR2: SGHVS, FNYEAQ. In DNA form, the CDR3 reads TGTGCCAGCAGCTCCGGACAGGGCTCCTACGAGCAGTACTTC. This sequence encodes CASSSGQGSYEQYF.

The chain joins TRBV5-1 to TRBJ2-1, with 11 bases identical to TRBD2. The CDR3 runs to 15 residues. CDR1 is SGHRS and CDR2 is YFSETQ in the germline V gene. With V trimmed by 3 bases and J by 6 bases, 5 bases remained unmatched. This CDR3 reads CASSSLAGAGNEQFF. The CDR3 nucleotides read TGCGCCAGCAGCTCACTAGCGGGAGCGGGCAATGAGCAGTTCTTC. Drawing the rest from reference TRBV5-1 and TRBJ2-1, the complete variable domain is KAGVTQTPRYLIKTRGQQVTLSCSPISGHRSVSWYQQTPGQGLQFLFEYFSETQRNKGNFPGRFSGRQFSNSRSEMNVSTLELGDSALYLCASSSLAGAGNEQFFGPGTRLTVL.

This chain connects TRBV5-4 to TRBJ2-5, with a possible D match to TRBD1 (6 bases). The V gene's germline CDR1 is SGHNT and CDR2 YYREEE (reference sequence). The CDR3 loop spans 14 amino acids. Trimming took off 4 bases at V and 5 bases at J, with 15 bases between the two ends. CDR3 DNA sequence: TGTGCCAGCAGCCCCCTGGGACAAGTCGAGACCCAGTACTTC. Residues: CASSPLGQVETQYF.